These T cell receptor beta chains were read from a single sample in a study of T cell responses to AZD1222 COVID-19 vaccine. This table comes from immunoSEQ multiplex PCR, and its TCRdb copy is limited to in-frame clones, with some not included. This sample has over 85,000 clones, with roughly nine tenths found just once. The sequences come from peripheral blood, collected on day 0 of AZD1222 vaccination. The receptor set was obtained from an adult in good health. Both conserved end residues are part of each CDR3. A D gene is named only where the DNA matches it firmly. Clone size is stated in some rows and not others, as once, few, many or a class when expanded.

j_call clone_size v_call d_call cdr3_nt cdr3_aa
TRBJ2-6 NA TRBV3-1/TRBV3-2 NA TGTGCCAGCAGCCACCCCAGGGGCACTGGGGCCAACGTCCTGACTTTC CASSHPRGTGANVLTF
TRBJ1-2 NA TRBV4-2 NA TGTGCCAGCAGCCAAGATAAGGATGGCTACACCTTC CASSQDKDGYTF
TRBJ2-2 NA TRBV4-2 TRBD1 TGTGCCAGCAGCCTCCGACGGCTTCCCGGACAGGGGAGGACCGGGGAGCTGTTTTTT CASSLRRLPGQGRTGELFF
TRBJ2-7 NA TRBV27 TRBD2 TGTGCCAGCAGTTTACGTCCCCTGCTAGCGGGGGGGTACGAGCAGTACTTC CASSLRPLLAGGYEQYF
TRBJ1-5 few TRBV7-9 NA TGTGCCAGCAGCCTCGACCCGGGGGGCAATCAGCCCCAGCATTTT CASSLDPGGNQPQHF
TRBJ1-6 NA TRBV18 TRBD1 TGTGCCAGCTCACTATCGGGACAGACTGGTTCACCCCTCCACTTT CASSLSGQTGSPLHF
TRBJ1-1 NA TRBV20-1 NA TGCAGTGCTAGTATACCCAATAAGGGACCGGACACTGAAGCTTTCTTT CSASIPNKGPDTEAFF
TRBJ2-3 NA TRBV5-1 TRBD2 TGCGCCAGCAGCGCGTTGAATCTAGCGGGGGCAGATACGCAGTATTTT CASSALNLAGADTQYF
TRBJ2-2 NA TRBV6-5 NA TGTGCCAGCACCCCCGGGGCCGGGGAGCTGTTTTTT CASTPGAGELFF
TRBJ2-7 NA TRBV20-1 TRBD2 TGCAGTGGACTAGCGGACGAGCAGTACTTC CSGLADEQYF
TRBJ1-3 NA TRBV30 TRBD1 TGTGCCTGGAGCAGACAGGGCTCTGGAAACACCATATATTTT CAWSRQGSGNTIYF
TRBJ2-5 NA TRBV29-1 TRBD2 TGTAGCGCCCTGACTAGCGGGGGTAAGACCCAGTACTTC CSALTSGGKTQYF
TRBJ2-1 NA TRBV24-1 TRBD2 TGTGCCACCAGTGATTCAGGACTAGCGGGAGGAGGGGGCAATGAGCAGTTCTTC CATSDSGLAGGGGNEQFF
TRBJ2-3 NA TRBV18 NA TGTGCCAGCTCACCCAGCACAGATACGCAGTATTTT CASSPSTDTQYF
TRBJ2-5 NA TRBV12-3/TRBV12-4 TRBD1 TGTGCCAGCAGCCGGACAGGGGAGACCCAGTACTTC CASSRTGETQYF
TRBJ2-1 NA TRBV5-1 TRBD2 TGCGCCAGCAGCTCGAGACTAGCGGGAGAAGGTGAGCAGTTCTTC CASSSRLAGEGEQFF
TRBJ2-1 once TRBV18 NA TGTGCCAGCTCACCAAATCTATATGAGCAGTTCTTC CASSPNLYEQFF
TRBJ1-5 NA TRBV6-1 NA TGTGCCAGCAGTGAAGATTGGGGGGCCCAGCATTTT CASSEDWGAQHF
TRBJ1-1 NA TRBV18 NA TGTGCCAGCTCACCCCGGGAAGACACTGAAGCTTTCTTT CASSPREDTEAFF
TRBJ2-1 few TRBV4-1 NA TGCGCCAGCAGCCCAGGGGCGAGCCTCTCCTACAATGAGCAGTTCTTC CASSPGASLSYNEQFF
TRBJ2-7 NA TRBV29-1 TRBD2 TGCAGCGTTGGGGCGGGAGGCAGCTACGAGCAGTACTTC CSVGAGGSYEQYF
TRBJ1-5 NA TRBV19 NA TGTGCCAGTAGTATCGGGCAGAATAGCAATCAGCCCCAGCATTTT CASSIGQNSNQPQHF
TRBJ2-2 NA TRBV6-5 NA TGTGCCAGCAGTTACTACCTAGGGGAGCTGTTTTTT CASSYYLGELFF
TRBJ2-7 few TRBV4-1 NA TGCGCCAGCAGCCAAGGGGCAGGGGCCGCCTACTACGAGCAGTACTTC CASSQGAGAAYYEQYF
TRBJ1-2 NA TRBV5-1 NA TGCGCCAGCAGCTCGAATCAGGGGAACTATGGCTACACCTTC CASSSNQGNYGYTF
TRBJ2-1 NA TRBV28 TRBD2 TGTGCCAGCAGGAGGACTAGCGGGAACTACAATGAGCAGTTCTTC CASRRTSGNYNEQFF